What follows are 23 T cell receptor beta chains derived from one specimen sequenced in a study of blood T cell repertoires in COVID-19 (dated by TCRdb to the early 2020s). The library came from the immunoSEQ multiplex PCR assay. TCRdb limited this immuneACCESS table to in-frame rearrangements with V and J called. A share of clones is missing; checked studies link under half to unresolved V genes, and the rest is unexplained. Within this sample are roughly 140,000 clones, with about 86% of them counted one time only. 7% to 10% of the sample belongs to the ten largest clones. Sequencing was carried out using peripheral blood. All receptors derive from a human donor in a cohort sampled during active COVID-19.

This clone has only a few counts. The chain recombines TRBV4-2 with TRBJ2-7, with D tentatively TRBD1 (6 bases). Germline assignment: CDR1 LGHNA and CDR2 YNFKEQ. This CDR3 comprises 13 residues. V lost 0 bases and J lost 3, with 6 bases in between. Here the CDR3 DNA reads TGTGCCAGCAGCCAAGAGGACAGCTACGAGCAGTACTTC. This sequence encodes CASSQEDSYEQYF.

The CDR3 nucleotides are TGTGCCAGCAGCTGGACTAGCGGGAGACCCCGGTGGACGGATACGCAGTATTTT. Translation: CASSWTSGRPRWTDTQYF. V gene TRBV6-2 or TRBV6-3 combines with J gene TRBJ2-3, with 13 bases that match TRBD2. The ends lost 6 bases at V and 6 bases at J; junction bases unmatched: 15. CDR1 is MNHEY and CDR2 is SVGEGT in the germline V gene. The CDR3 extends over 18 amino acids.

The chain combines TRBV11-2 with TRBJ2-1; 12 bases fit TRBD2. CDR3 length: 17 amino acids. V shed 1 base, J shed 12 bases, and the junction held 13 bases outside the gene matches. Germline V lookup: CDR1 SGHAT, CDR2 FQNNGV. CDR3 sequence: CASSLAQTSGSRSRQFF. DNA of the CDR3: TGTGCCAGCAGCTTAGCTCAGACTAGCGGGAGCCGCAGTCGGCAGTTCTTC.

CDR3 sequence reads: CASSQESQGFPYEQYF. CDR3 bases: TGCGCCAGCAGCCAAGAGTCTCAGGGGTTCCCCTACGAGCAGTACTTC. The chain joins TRBV4-3 to TRBJ2-7; tentatively, D is TRBD1 (6 bases). The germline V and J ends were trimmed by 0 bases and 2 bases, with 14 bases remaining between them. Germline V lookup: CDR1 LGHNA, CDR2 YSLEER. The CDR3 has 16 residues.

The V gene is TRBV28, the J gene TRBJ1-1; maybe TRBD1 (6 bases). This CDR3 region has 14 residues. The V and J ends lost 5 bases and 5 bases respectively, with 15 bases between them. The germline gives CDR1 MDHEN, CDR2 SYDVKM. The CDR3 coding sequence is TGTGCCAGCAGTCTCAGGGGTGGAGTTACTGAAGCTTTCTTT. It is translated as CASSLRGGVTEAFF.

This clone appeared once. The chain couples TRBV3-1 (or the pseudogene TRBV3-2) to TRBJ2-7, with TRBD1 as a possible D gene (5 bases). Deletions cut 0 bases from V and 5 bases from J, with 11 bases between. The CDR3 covers 14 residues. Germline V CDR1 and CDR2: LGHDT, YNNKEL (reference sequence). CDR3 nucleotide sequence: TGTGCCAGCAGCCAAGAGATCGTCAGGGACGAGCAGTACTTC. As protein: CASSQEIVRDEQYF.

The chain uses TRBV6-6 and TRBJ1-5; a weak D match, TRBD1 (6 bases). Trimming removed 2 bases from V and 4 bases from J, with 9 bases in between. Per the germline V gene, CDR1 is MNHNY and CDR2 is SVGAGI (reference sequence). The CDR3 is 14 residues long. DNA of the CDR3: TGTGCCAGCAGTTACATGGGGGCTAATCAGCCCCAGCATTTT. It yields the protein CASSYMGANQPQHF.

V is TRBV27 and J is TRBJ2-7, with 7 bases that match TRBD2. Per the germline V gene, CDR1 is MNHEY and CDR2 is SMNVEV (reference sequence). V dropped 5 bases and J dropped 3; count of bases not matched to a gene: 7. The CDR3 extends over 14 amino acids. The CDR3: CASSRSERGYEQYF. The CDR3 DNA reads TGTGCCAGCAGTCGAAGTGAGCGGGGCTACGAGCAGTACTTC.

The chain is built from TRBV24-1 and TRBJ2-5, with D perhaps TRBD1 (6 bases). This CDR3 has 16 residues. V gave up 5 bases and J gave up 4 bases, with 19 bases separating them. Germline CDR1 KGHDR, CDR2 SFDVKD. This chain's CDR3 is CATSAAIRGELETQYF. The CDR3 DNA reads TGTGCCACCAGTGCAGCAATCAGGGGCGAATTAGAGACCCAGTACTTC.

CDR3 residues: CASSLGQGGLGHEQFF. In DNA, the CDR3 is TGTGCCAGCAGCTTGGGGCAGGGAGGACTAGGGCATGAGCAGTTCTTC. The chain has TRBV5-8 and TRBJ2-1; TRBD2 agrees at 7 bases. The CDR3 is 16 residues long. Trimming cost V 0 bases and J 8 bases; bases outside gene matches: 11. In germline, CDR1 is SGHTS, CDR2 YDEGEE.

This sequence joins TRBV27 and TRBJ2-7; D is possibly TRBD1 (5 bases). The V and J ends lost 3 bases and 2 bases respectively, with 14 bases between them. The CDR3 contains 15 residues. Germline V gives CDR1 MNHEY, CDR2 SMNVEV (reference sequence). Written as DNA, the CDR3 is TGTGCCAGCAGTTTGGGGCCCTTACCTACCTACGAGCAGTACTTC. Its translation: CASSLGPLPTYEQYF.

The chain employs TRBV4-1 and TRBJ2-6; 7 bases are a match to TRBD1. Trimming cost V 2 bases and J 0 bases; bases outside gene matches: 10. Per germline, CDR1 MGHRA and CDR2 YSYEKL. This CDR3 is built from 19 residues. CDR3 sequence: CASSQRARDSASGANVLTF. The CDR3 bases are TGCGCCAGCAGCCAAAGGGCCCGGGACAGCGCCTCTGGGGCCAACGTCCTGACTTTC.

The chain has TRBV27 and TRBJ1-5; D is ambiguous. The CDR3 has 16 residues. Per germline, CDR1 MNHEY and CDR2 SMNVEV (reference sequence). Trimming left V 5 bases short and J 0 bases short, with 14 bases between. The CDR3 region has the DNA TGTGCCAGCAGTCCCCGCGGGGATTATAGCAATCAGCCCCAGCATTTT. Protein product: CASSPRGDYSNQPQHF.

The V and J genes are TRBV7-9 and TRBJ1-5; 12 bases are a match to TRBD1. The CDR3 contains 17 residues. The germline CDR1 and CDR2 sequences are SEHNR and FQNEAQ (reference sequence). V lost 5 bases, J lost 4 bases, and 9 bases stayed unmatched. CDR3 residues: CASSPGTGGTWNQPQHF. The CDR3 nucleotides are TGTGCCAGCAGCCCGGGGACAGGGGGCACTTGGAATCAGCCCCAGCATTTT.

The V and J genes are TRBV9 and TRBJ2-7; 8 positions match TRBD2. Germline CDR1 and CDR2: SGDLS and YYNGEE. V was clipped by 0 bases and J by 2 bases; unmatched bases: 4. The CDR3 runs to 15 residues. The CDR3 nucleotides read TGTGCCAGCAGCGTAGGTTTAGCGGGGACCTACGAGCAGTACTTC. Protein sequence: CASSVGLAGTYEQYF.

This chain joins TRBV19 and TRBJ1-1; 8 bases are shared with TRBD1. This CDR3 comprises 11 residues. Germline assignment: CDR1 LNHDA and CDR2 SQIVND (reference sequence). J gave up 9 bases and V 8 bases, and 5 bases lay outside the gene matches. In nucleotides, the CDR3 is TGTGCCAGTGGGAGACAGGGGCAAGCTTTCTTT. Residues: CASGRQGQAFF.

The chain joins TRBV7-2 to TRBJ2-7, with D perhaps matching TRBD1 (5 bases). The CDR3 length is 16 residues. Germline V gene lookup returns CDR1 SGHTA and CDR2 FQGNSA. The V end lost 5 bases, the J end lost 1 base, and 18 bases lay between the germline ends. DNA for the CDR3: TGTGCCAGCAGCCCAGCAATTCAGGGTTTTTCCTACGAGCAGTACTTC. It translates to CASSPAIQGFSYEQYF.

The chain uses TRBV3-1 (or the pseudogene TRBV3-2) and TRBJ2-3, with TRBD2 matching 7 bases. Germline CDR1 reads LGHDT; CDR2 reads YNNKEL (reference sequence). The trim removed 6 bases at V and 6 bases at J, leaving 9 bases unmatched. The length of the CDR3 is 14 residues. The CDR3 loop reads CASRAGPYSDTQYF. The DNA for the CDR3 is TGTGCCAGCAGAGCGGGACCCTATAGCGATACGCAGTATTTT.

Worth noting for this clone: Other DNA sequences of this sample code for an identical CDR3. The chain carries TRBV9 and TRBJ2-7; 8 bases fit TRBD1. J lost 4 bases, V lost 4 bases, and 7 bases had no gene match. Germline CDR1 reads SGDLS; CDR2 reads YYNGEE. The CDR3 runs to 14 residues. As DNA, the CDR3 is TGTGCCAGCAGCCCACGGACAGGGTCTTACGAGCAGTACTTC. Encoded protein: CASSPRTGSYEQYF.

The chain has TRBV5-5 and TRBJ2-7, with 9 positions matching TRBD1. CDR3 length equals 15 residues. V was pared by 2 bases and J by 4 bases, with 7 bases of the junction left unmatched. In germline, CDR1 is SGHKS, CDR2 YYEKEE (reference sequence). The CDR3 bases are TGTGCCAGCAGCTTCGCCGGGACAGGGATATACGAGCAGTACTTC. Protein sequence: CASSFAGTGIYEQYF.

This chain links TRBV28 with TRBJ2-3, with D perhaps matching TRBD2 (7 bases). With 2 bases removed from V and 1 base from J, the gap between germline ends came to 10 bases. The CDR3 has 15 amino acids. Germline V gene lookup returns CDR1 MDHEN and CDR2 SYDVKM. The CDR3 is CASSLGGGGTDTQYF. The CDR3 DNA follows: TGTGCCAGCAGTTTAGGAGGGGGGGGCACAGATACGCAGTATTTT.

This clone has a handful of counts. The chain recombines TRBV4-2 with TRBJ1-1; D is ambiguous. Germline V CDR1 and CDR2: LGHNA, YNFKEQ. V was shortened by 4 bases and J by 0 bases, with 9 bases between the two germline ends. This CDR3 spans 14 amino acids. CDR3 sequence (DNA): TGTGCCAGCAGCCCTTGGACTATGAACACTGAAGCTTTCTTT. This codes for CASSPWTMNTEAFF.

This clone has only a few counts. The V call is TRBV7-8, the J call TRBJ2-7; 10 nucleotides match TRBD1. The CDR3 runs 15 residues. V lost 6 bases to trimming and J lost 2 bases; unmatched junction nucleotides: 7. Germline-derived CDR1 and CDR2 are SGHVS and FQNEAQ. This CDR3 is CASRNPGQGTYEQYF. CDR3 sequence (DNA): TGTGCCAGCAGGAATCCGGGACAGGGGACCTACGAGCAGTACTTC.